These T cell receptor beta chains were read from a single sample in a study of post-analysis software for immune sequencing data. TCRdb itself ran the PCR reads through MiXCR, one entry per CDR3 protein. This table holds roughly 400,000 distinct CDR3 sequences, over 30% found once. Specimen: blood. These TCRs come from a girl aged 2 to 9 with multiple sclerosis. CDR3s include the opening cysteine and the closing phenylalanine or tryptophan. D genes are given only for firm matches. Only part of the rows carry a size: once, few, many, or a class if the clone is expanded.

TRBD1	TRBV27	NA	TRBJ2-1	TGTGCCAGCAGAACAGGGGGCTTGTGGTTCTTC	CASRTGGLWFF
TRBD1	TRBV5-6	NA	TRBJ1-4	TGTGCCAGCAGCTTGGCGAGGGGGCGAGAAAAACTGTTTTTT	CASSLARGREKLFF
NA	TRBV10-3	few	TRBJ2-4	TGTGCCATCAGTGAGTCGGAGGTCAGGGACATTCAGTACTTC	CAISESEVRDIQYF
NA	TRBV7-3	NA	TRBJ2-7	TGTGCCAGCAGCTCTACTAGTAAACCCTACGAGCAGTACTTC	CASSSTSKPYEQYF
NA	TRBV24-1	NA	TRBJ2-1	TGTGCCGCCCAGGGGCCACCCCCCTACAATGAGCAGTTCTTC	CAAQGPPPYNEQFF
NA	TRBV20-1	NA	TRBJ1-5	TGCAGTGCTAGAGATCTGCAGGGTAATCAGCCCCAGCATTTT	CSARDLQGNQPQHF
TRBD1	TRBV12-3/TRBV12-4	many	TRBJ2-5	TGTGCCAGCAAGTCCCAGGGGGCGGCTAAAGAGACCCAGTACTTC	CASKSQGAAKETQYF
NA	TRBV6-5	many	TRBJ2-7	TGTGCCAGCAGTCCCCTCGGGGTTTACGAGCAGTACTTC	CASSPLGVYEQYF
NA	TRBV12-3/TRBV12-4	NA	TRBJ2-7	TGTGCCAGCAGTTTACGATTAAAGGGGACTCTTCCCTACGAGCAGTACTTC	CASSLRLKGTLPYEQYF
NA	TRBV14	once	TRBJ1-1	TGTGCCACCAGAGATGGGACGGCGAACACTGAAGCTTTCTTT	CATRDGTANTEAFF
TRBD1	TRBV12-3/TRBV12-4	few	TRBJ1-2	TGTGCCAGCAGCGCCAGGGGGAACTATGGCTACACCTTC	CASSARGNYGYTF
NA	TRBV10-3	NA	TRBJ2-3	TGTGCCATCAAGTCAGGGGTTAGCACAGATACGCAGTATTTT	CAIKSGVSTDTQYF
NA	TRBV7-9	NA	TRBJ1-1	TGTGCCAGCAGCGCTAACCAACGGAACACTGAAGCTTTCTTT	CASSANQRNTEAFF
NA	TRBV11-2	NA	TRBJ2-1	TGTGCCAGCAGCTTAGGATGGGGGTCGTACAATGAGCAGTTCTTC	CASSLGWGSYNEQFF
NA	TRBV29-1	NA	TRBJ1-2	TGCAGCGGAAACTGGGGGAACTATGGCTACACCTTC	CSGNWGNYGYTF
TRBD2	TRBV2	few	TRBJ2-5	TGTGCCCGTGGCTCGAGGACTAGCGGCAACCAAGAGACCCAGTACTTC	CARGSRTSGNQETQYF
NA	TRBV28	NA	TRBJ2-4	TGTGCCAGCAGTTTGTATCGGGCAGTTAAAAACATTCAGTACTTC	CASSLYRAVKNIQYF
TRBD2	TRBV6-5	few	TRBJ2-3	TGTGCCAGCAGTTACGCGGGGGGTCGCACAGATACGCAGTATTTT	CASSYAGGRTDTQYF
NA	TRBV7-2	NA	TRBJ2-7	TGTGCCAGCAGCTTCCGGACAGTACTCTCCTACGAGCAGTACTTC	CASSFRTVLSYEQYF
TRBD1	TRBV20-1	NA	TRBJ1-1	TGCAGTGCTTGGACAGGGGTGAACACTGGAGCTTTCTTT	CSAWTGVNTGAFF